The rows below give T cell receptor beta chains drawn from one sample of a study of T cell changes during pregnancy in multiple sclerosis. The table came from immunoSEQ multiplex PCR; TCRdb's copy has only in-frame clones and leaves some out. The table lists around 31,000 clones, 90% of them singletons. Material: CD4+ T cells from peripheral blood mononuclear cells, obtained in the third trimester of pregnancy. The source is a female donor in good health, enrolled as a control in a pregnancy study. CDR3s include the opening cysteine and the closing phenylalanine or tryptophan. A D gene is named only where the DNA matches it firmly. Size tells how often a clone was seen (once, few, many) or the class of an expanded clone, and some rows leave it out.

clone size,V gene,D gene,J gene,CDR3 DNA,CDR3 protein
NA,TRBV18,NA,TRBJ2-7,TGTGCCAGCTCGCCTATTACGTCGGGGGGACAAGGCTACGAGCAGTACTTC,CASSPITSGGQGYEQYF
once,TRBV27,TRBD1,TRBJ1-2,TGTGCCAGCCGGGGTCTAGACAGGGTTAACTATGGCTACACCTTC,CASRGLDRVNYGYTF
NA,TRBV19,NA,TRBJ1-5,TGTGCCAGTAGTATGGCAGACAATCAGCCCCAGCATTTT,CASSMADNQPQHF
NA,TRBV7-9,TRBD2,TRBJ2-5,TGTGCCAGCAGCTTAGGGACTAGCACGGAGACCCAGTACTTC,CASSLGTSTETQYF
once,TRBV11-2,TRBD2,TRBJ2-5,TGTGCCAGCAGCGCCACTAGCGGGGGTGGGGAGACCCAGTACTTC,CASSATSGGGETQYF
once,TRBV30,TRBD2,TRBJ2-2,TGTGCCTGGAGTGTAGGTCTAGCGGGGAACACCGGGGAGCTGTTTTTT,CAWSVGLAGNTGELFF
once,TRBV9,NA,TRBJ1-1,TGTGCCAGCAGCCCCGGGGAGGGGATTGAAGCTTTCTTT,CASSPGEGIEAFF
NA,TRBV14,TRBD1,TRBJ1-2,TGTGCCAGCAGCCTACCGGGACAGTTCTATGGCTACACCTTC,CASSLPGQFYGYTF
few,TRBV10-3,TRBD2,TRBJ2-1,TGTGCCATCAGTGGGACTAGCTCCTACAATGAGCAGTTCTTC,CAISGTSSYNEQFF
NA,TRBV18,TRBD1,TRBJ1-6,TGTGCCAGCTCACCCCCAGGGGGCTTAAATTCACCCCTCCACTTT,CASSPPGGLNSPLHF
NA,TRBV4-1,TRBD1,TRBJ1-3,TGCGCCAGCAGCCAAGATCGTCTCCAGGGGGCAAACACCATATATTTT,CASSQDRLQGANTIYF
NA,TRBV4-1,NA,TRBJ2-3,TGCGCCAGCAGCCATCTAGGGTTAGCGACAGATACGCAGTATTTT,CASSHLGLATDTQYF
NA,TRBV6-5,NA,TRBJ2-1,TGTGCCAGCAGTACGAACAGGGGGGGAAGGGAGCAGTTCTTC,CASSTNRGGREQFF
NA,TRBV11-3,NA,TRBJ1-1,TGTGCCAGCAGCTTACGATCGACCCTGGCGGACACTGAAGCTTTCTTT,CASSLRSTLADTEAFF
NA,TRBV5-4,NA,TRBJ2-3,TGTGCCAGCAGCTTGGCGGGAGCAGGAGCAGATACGCAGTATTTT,CASSLAGAGADTQYF
NA,TRBV7-7,NA,TRBJ2-1,TGTGCCAGCAGCTTAGGAGCGGGTCATTACAATGAGCAGTTCTTC,CASSLGAGHYNEQFF
NA,TRBV19,NA,TRBJ2-3,TGTGCCAGTAGTTTAGGGGGGCCCACTAGCACAGATACGCAGTATTTT,CASSLGGPTSTDTQYF
NA,TRBV19,TRBD1,TRBJ1-1,TGTGCCAGTAGTGCCCGACAGGGGGCGCTCCGGACTGAAGCTTTCTTT,CASSARQGALRTEAFF
NA,TRBV5-1,TRBD2,TRBJ2-1,TGCGCCAGCAGCCTGGGACTAGCGGGGGGGCCAAGATACAATGAGCAGTTCTTC,CASSLGLAGGPRYNEQFF
once,TRBV19,NA,TRBJ2-3,TGTGCCAGTAGTATCTCAGATACGCAGTATTTT,CASSISDTQYF
NA,TRBV27,TRBD1,TRBJ2-5,TGTGCCAGCAGTTCCCGCCCCGACAGGGTGTTGTTTGAGCAGTACTTC,CASSSRPDRVLFEQYF
NA,TRBV6-1,TRBD1,TRBJ1-1,TGTGCCAGCAGGACCGGGACAGGGGGAGTCACTGAAGCTTTCTTT,CASRTGTGGVTEAFF